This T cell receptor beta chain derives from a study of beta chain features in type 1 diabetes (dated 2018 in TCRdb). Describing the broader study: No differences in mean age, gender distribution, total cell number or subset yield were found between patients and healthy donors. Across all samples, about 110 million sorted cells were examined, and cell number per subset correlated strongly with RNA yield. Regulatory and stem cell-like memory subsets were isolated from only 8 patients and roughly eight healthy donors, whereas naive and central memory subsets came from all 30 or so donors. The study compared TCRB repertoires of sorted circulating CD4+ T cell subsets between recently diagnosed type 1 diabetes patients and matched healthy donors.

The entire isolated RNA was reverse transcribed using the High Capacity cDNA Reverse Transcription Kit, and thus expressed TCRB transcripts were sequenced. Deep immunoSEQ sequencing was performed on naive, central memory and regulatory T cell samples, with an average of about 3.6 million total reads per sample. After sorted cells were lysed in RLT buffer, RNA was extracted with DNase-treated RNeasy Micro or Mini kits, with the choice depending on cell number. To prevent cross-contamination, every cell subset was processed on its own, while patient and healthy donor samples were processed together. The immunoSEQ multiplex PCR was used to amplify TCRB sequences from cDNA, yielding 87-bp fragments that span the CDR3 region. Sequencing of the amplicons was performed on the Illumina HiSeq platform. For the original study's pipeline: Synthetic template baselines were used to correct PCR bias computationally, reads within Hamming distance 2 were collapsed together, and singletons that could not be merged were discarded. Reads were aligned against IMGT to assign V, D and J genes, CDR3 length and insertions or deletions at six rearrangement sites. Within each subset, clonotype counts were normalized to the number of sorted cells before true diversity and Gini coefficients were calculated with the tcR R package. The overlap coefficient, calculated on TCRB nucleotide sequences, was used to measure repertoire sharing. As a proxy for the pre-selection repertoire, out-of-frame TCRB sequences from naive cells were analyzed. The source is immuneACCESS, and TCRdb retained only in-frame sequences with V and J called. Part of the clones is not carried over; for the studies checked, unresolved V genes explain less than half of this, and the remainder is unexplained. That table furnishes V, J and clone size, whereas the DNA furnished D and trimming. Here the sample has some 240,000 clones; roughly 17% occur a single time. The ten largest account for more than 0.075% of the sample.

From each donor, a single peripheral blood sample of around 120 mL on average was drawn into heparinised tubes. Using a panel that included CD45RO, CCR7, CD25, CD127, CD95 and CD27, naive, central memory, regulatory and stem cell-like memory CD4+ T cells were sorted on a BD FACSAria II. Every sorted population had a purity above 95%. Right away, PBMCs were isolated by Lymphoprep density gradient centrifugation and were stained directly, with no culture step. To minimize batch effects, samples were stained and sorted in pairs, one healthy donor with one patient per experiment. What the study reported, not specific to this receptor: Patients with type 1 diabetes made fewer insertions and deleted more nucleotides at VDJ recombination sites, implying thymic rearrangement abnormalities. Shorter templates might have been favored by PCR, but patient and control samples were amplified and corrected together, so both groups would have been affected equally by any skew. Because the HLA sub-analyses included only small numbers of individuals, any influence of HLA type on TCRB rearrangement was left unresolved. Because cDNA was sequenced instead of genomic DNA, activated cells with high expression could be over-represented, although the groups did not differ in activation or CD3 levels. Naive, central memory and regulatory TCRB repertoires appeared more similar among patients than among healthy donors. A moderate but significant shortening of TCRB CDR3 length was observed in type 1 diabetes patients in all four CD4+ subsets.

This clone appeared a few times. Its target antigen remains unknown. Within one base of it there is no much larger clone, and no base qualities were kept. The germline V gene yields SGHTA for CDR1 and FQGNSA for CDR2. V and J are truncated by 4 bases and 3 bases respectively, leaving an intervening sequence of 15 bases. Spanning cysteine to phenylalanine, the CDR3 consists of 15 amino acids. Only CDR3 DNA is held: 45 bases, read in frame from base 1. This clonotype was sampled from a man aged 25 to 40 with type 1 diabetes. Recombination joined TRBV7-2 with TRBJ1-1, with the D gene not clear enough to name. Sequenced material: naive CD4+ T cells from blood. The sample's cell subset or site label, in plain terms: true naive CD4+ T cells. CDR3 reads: CASSSLLPRHTEAFF. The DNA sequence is TGTGCCAGCAGCTCACTACTTCCCCGGCACACTGAAGCTTTCTTT.